The 20 T cell receptor beta chains in this list originate from one sample, sequenced in a study of T cells in Graves' hyperthyroidism and ophthalmopathy. RNA transcripts served as the template for amplifying TCR beta CDR3 regions. A first-round RT-PCR of the TCR CDR3 used the HTBI primer set. TCRdb used MiXCR to reprocess the multiplex PCR reads, holding one entry per CDR3 protein. The repertoire holds about 400,000 distinct CDR3 sequences, with 13% as singletons. The sample was blood. The receptors were gathered from a woman aged 18-29 years with Graves' hyperthyroidism.

This clonotype was counted many times. The rearrangement uses TRBV6-1 and TRBJ1-6; TRBD1 might be the D (5 bases). Between the trimmed V and J ends, which lost 5 bases and 6 bases, there was a span of 14 bases. This CDR3 contains 15 residues. Germline-derived CDR1 and CDR2 are MNHNS and SASEGT. CDR3 bases: TGTGCCAGCAGTTTGCCCGGGGGATCTAATTCACCCCTCCACTTT. Translated: CASSLPGGSNSPLHF.

This clonotype has just a few counts. The genes are TRBV9 and TRBJ2-1; TRBD1 matches 10 bases. CDR1 SGDLS and CDR2 YYNGEE come from the germline V gene. CDR3 length equals 15 residues. V lost 3 bases and J lost 8; bases outside the gene matches: 8. In nucleotides, the CDR3 is TGTGCCAGCAGCGCTACGGGGACAGGGGCCTATGAGCAGTTCTTC. This encodes CASSATGTGAYEQFF.

In this sample, this clonotype turned up many times. The rearrangement links TRBV2 to TRBJ1-5; D gene unclear. Per the germline V gene, CDR1 is SNHLY and CDR2 is FYNNEI. V was trimmed by 2 bases and J by 1 base, leaving 6 bases between them. The CDR3 has 14 residues. CDR3: CASSESRSNQPQHF. The CDR3 DNA sequence: TGTGCCAGCAGTGAAAGTAGGAGCAATCAGCCCCAGCATTTT.

This rearrangement joins TRBV2 to TRBJ2-3; D not resolved. This CDR3 is built from 14 residues. The V end lost 7 bases, the J end lost 7 bases, and 18 bases lay between the germline ends. Germline V gene data show CDR1 as SNHLY and CDR2 as FYNNEI. CDR3 amino acids: CASNIVTAPNTQYF. Here the CDR3 DNA reads TGTGCCAGCAACATCGTTACAGCGCCCAATACGCAGTATTTT.

Of note for this clonotype: A clone one base away is much larger, so this may be a read error. The chain links TRBV29-1 to TRBJ1-1; D is unresolved. This CDR3 region has 11 residues. The germline CDR1 and CDR2 sequences are SQVTM and ANQGSEA. The CDR3 sequence is CGALSNTEAFF. In nucleotides, the CDR3 is TGCGGCGCCCTCTCGAACACTGAAGCTTTCTTT.

This clonotype was seen many times. The chain recombines TRBV20-1 with TRBJ2-5; D unclear. Trimming cost V 0 bases and J 5 bases, with 10 bases left between them. CDR3 length equals 13 residues. Germline CDR1 reads DFQATT; CDR2 reads SNEGSKA (reference sequence). CDR3 region: CSARDTSEETQYF. The CDR3 DNA sequence: TGCAGTGCTAGAGATACCAGCGAGGAGACCCAGTACTTC.

The chain carries TRBV3-1 and TRBJ2-7; D gene unclear. The germline V gene encodes CDR1 LGHDT and CDR2 YNNKEL (reference sequence). The CDR3 has 13 residues. V dropped 1 base and J dropped 6 bases, with 10 bases sitting between them. CDR3 nucleotide sequence: TGTGCCAGCAGCCAAGGACGGGCCGGCGAGCAGTACTTC. Translation gives CASSQGRAGEQYF.

About this clonotype: A much more abundant neighbour one base away suggests this may be a read error. The chain combines TRBV12-3 or TRBV12-4 with TRBJ2-7, with D possibly matching TRBD2 (6 bases). V lost 3 bases to trimming and J lost 1 base, with 22 bases between them. The CDR3 runs 18 residues. The CDR3 is CASSLARLAPGNSYEQYF. In DNA form, the CDR3 reads TGTGCCAGCAGTTTGGCCAGGCTAGCGCCAGGTAATTCCTACGAGCAGTACTTC.

Worth noting for this clonotype: A much larger clone sits a single nucleotide away, making a read error possible. The rearrangement uses TRBV7-2 and TRBJ2-7; the D call may be TRBD1 or TRBD2 (7 bases each). This CDR3 region has 14 residues. Trimming pared 4 bases from V and 5 bases from J, leaving 15 bases between. Germline CDR1 reads SGHTA; CDR2 reads FQGNSA. CDR3 DNA: TGTGCCAGCAGCTCAGGGGGGACTATCCACGAGCAGTACTTC. It encodes CASSSGGTIHEQYF.

This clonotype showed up many times. This chain links TRBV6-5 with TRBJ1-1; D not resolved. The CDR3 spans 14 residues. CDR1 MNHEY and CDR2 SVGAGI come from the germline V gene. V was cut by 0 bases and J by 0 bases, with 5 bases left in between. CDR3 bases: TGTGCCAGCAGTTACTCGACCCTGAACACTGAAGCTTTCTTT. Translated: CASSYSTLNTEAFF.

The chain links TRBV4-3 to TRBJ2-5, with TRBD1 matching 8 bases. After removal of 2 bases from V and 7 bases from J, the junction contained 18 bases not matched to a gene. The CDR3 totals 18 residues. Germline CDR1 is LGHNA and CDR2 is YSLEER. In DNA, the CDR3 is TGCGCCAGCAGCCAAACTTACTCAGGGGGCGAGGAATTGGGGACCCAGTACTTC. The encoded protein is CASSQTYSGGEELGTQYF.

This clonotype was counted many times. The chain recombines TRBV4-1 with TRBJ2-1; the match to TRBD1 covers 10 bases. CDR1 and CDR2 (germline): MGHRA, YSYEKL. After removal of 1 base from V and 6 bases from J, the junction contained 12 bases not matched to a gene. The CDR3 consists of 18 residues. The CDR3 DNA reads TGCGCCAGCAGCCAAGGCGCAACCGGGACAGGGGTGCGCAATGAGCAGTTCTTC. Translation gives CASSQGATGTGVRNEQFF.

At least ten counts were recorded for this clonotype. The rearrangement uses TRBV3-1 and TRBJ1-5; no reliable D call. The germline V gene encodes CDR1 LGHDT and CDR2 YNNKEL (reference sequence). V gave up 0 bases and J gave up 5 bases, with 8 bases separating them. The CDR3 runs 14 residues. The CDR3 reads CASSQEGWDQPQHF. The CDR3 DNA is TGTGCCAGCAGCCAAGAGGGGTGGGATCAGCCCCAGCATTTT.

The chain employs TRBV27 and TRBJ2-3, with D possibly matching TRBD2 (5 bases). The length of the CDR3 is 15 residues. CDR1 and CDR2 (germline): MNHEY, SMNVEV (reference sequence). The V gene lost 2 bases and the J gene lost 1 base, with 10 bases spanning the gap. The CDR3 region has the DNA TGTGCCAGCAGTTTACGAGCGGAGGGCACAGATACGCAGTATTTT. Translation gives CASSLRAEGTDTQYF.

Notes on this clonotype: A much bigger clone sits one base away, suggesting this may be a read error. V usage is TRBV15 and J usage is TRBJ2-1; 15 bases align to TRBD2. Germline assignment: CDR1 LNHNV and CDR2 YYDKDF (reference sequence). The CDR3 consists of 17 residues. The V segment lost 5 bases and the J segment 9 bases; nucleotides outside the gene matches: 11. This CDR3 is CATSGSRGLAGGAEQFF. The CDR3, as DNA: TGTGCCACCAGCGGATCACGGGGACTAGCGGGAGGAGCTGAGCAGTTCTTC.

This clonotype was counted ten times or more. The V gene is TRBV7-8, the J gene TRBJ2-7; the D gene is possibly TRBD1 (6 bases). V lost 2 bases and J 6 bases, leaving 14 bases between the germline ends. CDR1 SGHVS and CDR2 FQNEAQ come from the germline V gene. The CDR3 spans 14 residues. CDR3 in DNA: TGTGCCAGCAGCTTATCTTGGACAGACCGCGAGCAGTACTTC. Its translation: CASSLSWTDREQYF.

This clonotype was detected a few times. The chain couples TRBV29-1 to TRBJ2-7; 8 positions match TRBD1. Germline CDR1 SQVTM, CDR2 ANQGSEA. Trimming removed 7 bases from V and 5 bases from J; junction bases left unmatched: 13. The CDR3 runs to 14 residues. This CDR3 is CSGLDRAPGHEQYF. The CDR3 DNA is TGCAGCGGTCTGGACAGGGCCCCCGGTCACGAGCAGTACTTC.

The chain combines TRBV19 with TRBJ2-1; 8 bases fit TRBD2. The J segment lost 2 bases and the V segment lost 4 bases, leaving 4 bases of the junction unmatched. The CDR3 loop spans 15 amino acids. CDR1 LNHDA and CDR2 SQIVND come from the germline V gene (reference sequence). The CDR3: CASSKGLVPYNEQFF. The CDR3 bases are TGTGCCAGTAGTAAGGGACTAGTTCCCTACAATGAGCAGTTCTTC.

Notes on this clonotype: This may stem from a read error, because a much larger clone lies one nucleotide away. The chain uses TRBV18 and TRBJ2-2; possibly TRBD2 for D (5 bases). Germline CDR1 KGHSH, CDR2 LQKENI. This CDR3 is built from 12 residues. CDR3 bases: TGTGTCAGCTCTGAGGGTGTCGGGGAGCTGTTTTTT. Residues: CVSSEGVGELFF.

This chain connects TRBV19 to TRBJ2-1, with 8 bases aligning to TRBD1. V shed 6 bases and J 8 bases; nucleotides not matched to a gene: 6. The CDR3 has 13 residues. CDR1 is LNHDA and CDR2 is SQIVND in the germline V gene (reference sequence). The CDR3 sequence: CASRRAGGDEQFF. The CDR3 DNA reads TGTGCCAGTAGACGGGCAGGGGGCGATGAGCAGTTCTTC.